Sequencing of this T cell receptor (beta chain) was carried out in a study of OX40 agonist ivuxolimab in advanced cancers. About the research overall: Participants averaged about 60 years of age (range about 23 to 80) and were about 85% male. Whole-study findings and limits: It was also the case that some nonresponders had low normalized T-cell clonal expansion. At doses 0.1 to 3.0 mg/kg, CD4+ and CD8+ clones expanded.

Clones were read by immunoSEQ multiplex PCR, and TCRdb kept only the in-frame ones, dropping some. The top ten clones hold roughly 0.53% of a sample with roughly 77,000 clones, about 84% of them seen once. Blood samples were obtained at baseline, cycle 4 day 1, and cycle 7 day 1. V dropped 0 bases and J dropped 8 bases, with 20 bases sitting between them. From germline, CDR1 is MNHNS and CDR2 SASEGT. The length of the CDR3 is 16 residues. A word on this clone: Its cognate antigen is unknown. Other DNA sequences in the same sample also yield this CDR3.

V usage is TRBV6-1 and J usage is TRBJ2-7; D is uncertain. The source of this sequence is an adult with an advanced solid tumor such as melanoma, head and neck, liver or kidney cancer. Sequencing used CD4+ or CD8+ T cells sorted from blood, obtained in a trial of the OX40 agonist ivuxolimab. The chain's CDR3 is CASSEATSSVFKQQYF. In DNA form, the CDR3 reads TGTGCCAGCAGTGAAGCGACCAGCAGCGTTTTTAAGCAGCAGTACTTC.